The clone carrying this T cell receptor (beta chain) was counted a single time. Its antigen is undetermined. The J segment lost 1 base and the V segment lost 5 bases, leaving 7 bases of the junction unmatched. The CDR3 length is 15 residues. Germline lookup yields CDR1 SGHNT and CDR2 YENEEA. The data were taken from a study of cytomegalovirus exposure and HLA in healthy donors. Study overall: Early released data had about 80 million unique TCRs, all coming from HLA-typed donors. Study observations and caveats: A prior analysis recorded that most TCR beta V segments were productive about 87% or about 30% of the time. Cytomegalovirus association was listed for about 160 TCR beta chains.

This cohort consisted of healthy bone marrow donors. Amplification used 60 Vbeta primers and 13 Jbeta primers. Sequencing was performed with immunoSEQ multiplex PCR; in TCRdb, only in-frame clones are kept and a portion is missing. The data show 150,000 to 200,000 clones, around 80% seen once. The receptor was derived from a male donor in good health and CMV-seropositive. The V and J genes are TRBV11-3 and TRBJ1-1; 7 positions agree with TRBD1. Sequencing used PBMCs. Written as DNA, the CDR3 is TGTGCCAGCAGCCGGGGGGGGACAGAGAACACTGAAGCTTTCTTT. Its protein product is CASSRGGTENTEAFF.